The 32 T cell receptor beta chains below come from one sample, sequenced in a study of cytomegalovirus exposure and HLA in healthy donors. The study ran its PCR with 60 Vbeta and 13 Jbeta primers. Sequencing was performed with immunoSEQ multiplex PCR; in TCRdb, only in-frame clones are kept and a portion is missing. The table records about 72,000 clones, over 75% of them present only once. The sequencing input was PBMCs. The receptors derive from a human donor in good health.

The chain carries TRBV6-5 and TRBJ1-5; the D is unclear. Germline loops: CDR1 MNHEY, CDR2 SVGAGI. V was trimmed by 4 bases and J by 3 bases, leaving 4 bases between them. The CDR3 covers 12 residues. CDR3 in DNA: TGTGCCAGCAGTTTAGTCAATCAGCCCCAGCATTTT. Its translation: CASSLVNQPQHF.

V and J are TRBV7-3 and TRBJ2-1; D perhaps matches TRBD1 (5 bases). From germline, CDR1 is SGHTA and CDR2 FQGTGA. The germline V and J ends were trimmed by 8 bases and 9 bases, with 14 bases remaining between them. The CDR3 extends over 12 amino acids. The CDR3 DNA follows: TGTGCCAGCGGCTCAGGGTTTGCTGAGCAGTTCTTC. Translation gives CASGSGFAEQFF.

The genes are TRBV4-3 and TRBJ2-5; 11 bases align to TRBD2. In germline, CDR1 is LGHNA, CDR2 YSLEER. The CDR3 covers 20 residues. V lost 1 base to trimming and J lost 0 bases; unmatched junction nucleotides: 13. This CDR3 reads CASSQGVRGTSGLYQETQYF. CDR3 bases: TGCGCCAGCAGCCAAGGGGTTCGGGGGACTAGCGGATTGTACCAAGAGACCCAGTACTTC.

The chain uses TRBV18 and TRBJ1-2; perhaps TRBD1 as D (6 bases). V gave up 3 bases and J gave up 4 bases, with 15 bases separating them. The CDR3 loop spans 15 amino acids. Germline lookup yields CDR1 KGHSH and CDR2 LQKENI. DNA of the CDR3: TGTGCCAGCTCACCGCTAATACAGGGCGTCTATGGCTACACCTTC. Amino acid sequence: CASSPLIQGVYGYTF.

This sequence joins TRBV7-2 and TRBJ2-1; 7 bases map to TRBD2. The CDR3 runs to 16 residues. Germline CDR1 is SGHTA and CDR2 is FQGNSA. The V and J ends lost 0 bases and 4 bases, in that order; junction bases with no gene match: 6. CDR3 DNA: TGTGCCAGCAGCTTAGCGCGGGGCGGGGGTTACAATGAGCAGTTCTTC. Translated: CASSLARGGGYNEQFF.

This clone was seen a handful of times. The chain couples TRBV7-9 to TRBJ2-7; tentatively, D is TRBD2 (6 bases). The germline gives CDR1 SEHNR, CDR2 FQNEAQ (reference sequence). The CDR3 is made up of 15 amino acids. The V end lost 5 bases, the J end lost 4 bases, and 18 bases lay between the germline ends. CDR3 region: CASSQIMDYPYEQYF. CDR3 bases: TGTGCCAGCAGCCAAATAATGGACTACCCTTACGAGCAGTACTTC. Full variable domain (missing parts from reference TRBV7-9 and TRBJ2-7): DTGVSQNPRHKITKRGQNVTFRCDPISEHNRLYWYRQTLGQGPEFLTYFQNEAQLEKSRLLSDRFSAERPKGSFSTLEIQRTEQGDSAMYLCASSQIMDYPYEQYFGPGTRLTVT.

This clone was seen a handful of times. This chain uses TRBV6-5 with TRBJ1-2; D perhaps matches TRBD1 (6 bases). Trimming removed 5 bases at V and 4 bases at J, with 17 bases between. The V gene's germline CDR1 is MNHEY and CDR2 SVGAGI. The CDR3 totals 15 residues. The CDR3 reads CASSGSGGRVYGYTF. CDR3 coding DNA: TGTGCCAGCAGTGGTAGTGGGGGCAGAGTCTATGGCTACACCTTC.

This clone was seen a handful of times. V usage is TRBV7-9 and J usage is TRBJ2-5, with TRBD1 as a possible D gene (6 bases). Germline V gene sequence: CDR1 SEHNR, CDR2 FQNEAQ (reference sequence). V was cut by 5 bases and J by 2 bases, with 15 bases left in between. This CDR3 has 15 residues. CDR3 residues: CASSPTWTEQETQYF. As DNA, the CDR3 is TGTGCCAGCAGCCCAACCTGGACAGAGCAAGAGACCCAGTACTTC.

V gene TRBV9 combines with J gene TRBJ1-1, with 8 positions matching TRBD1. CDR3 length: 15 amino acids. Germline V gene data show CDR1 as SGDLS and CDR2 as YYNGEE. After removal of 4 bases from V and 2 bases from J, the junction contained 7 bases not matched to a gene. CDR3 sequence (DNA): TGTGCCAGCAGCTGGGAACAGGGGGGAAACACTGAAGCTTTCTTT. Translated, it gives CASSWEQGGNTEAFF.

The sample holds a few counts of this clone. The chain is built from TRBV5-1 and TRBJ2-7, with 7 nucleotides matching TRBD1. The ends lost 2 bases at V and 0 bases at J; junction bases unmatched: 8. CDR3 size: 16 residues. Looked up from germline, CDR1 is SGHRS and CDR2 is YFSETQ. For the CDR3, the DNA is TGCGCCAGCAGCTTTCGGACGGACAGGAGCTCCTACGAGCAGTACTTC. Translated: CASSFRTDRSSYEQYF.

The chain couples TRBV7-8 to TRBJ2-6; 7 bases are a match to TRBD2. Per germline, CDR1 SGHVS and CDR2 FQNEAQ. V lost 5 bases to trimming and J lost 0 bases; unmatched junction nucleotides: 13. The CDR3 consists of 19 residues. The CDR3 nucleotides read TGTGCCAGCAGCCTTCTGGGGGGGGGACCCAGCTCTGGGGCCAACGTCCTGACTTTC. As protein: CASSLLGGGPSSGANVLTF. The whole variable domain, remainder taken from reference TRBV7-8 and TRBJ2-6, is GAGVSQSPRYKVAKRGQDVALRCDPISGHVSLFWYQQALGQGPEFLTYFQNEAQLDKSGLPSDRFFAERPEGSVSTLKIQRTQQEDSAVYLCASSLLGGGPSSGANVLTFGAGSRLTVL.

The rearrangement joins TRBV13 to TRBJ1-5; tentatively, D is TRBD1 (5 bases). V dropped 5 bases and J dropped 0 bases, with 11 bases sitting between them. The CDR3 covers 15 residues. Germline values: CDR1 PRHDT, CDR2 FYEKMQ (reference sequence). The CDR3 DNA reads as TGTGCCAGCAGCGCGGGGGGTTATAGCAATCAGCCCCAGCATTTT. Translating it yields CASSAGGYSNQPQHF. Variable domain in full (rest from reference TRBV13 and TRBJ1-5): AAGVIQSPRHLIKEKRETATLKCYPIPRHDTVYWYQQGPGQDPQFLISFYEKMQSDKGSIPDRFSAQQFSDYHSELNMSSLELGDSALYFCASSAGGYSNQPQHFGDGTRLSIL.

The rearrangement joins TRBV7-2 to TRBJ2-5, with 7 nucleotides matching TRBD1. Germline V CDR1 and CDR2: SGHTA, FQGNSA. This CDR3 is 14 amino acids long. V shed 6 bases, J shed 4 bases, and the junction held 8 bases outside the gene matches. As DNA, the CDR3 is TGTGCCAGCAGGGGCCGACAGGGCGGAGAGACCCAGTACTTC. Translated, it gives CASRGRQGGETQYF.

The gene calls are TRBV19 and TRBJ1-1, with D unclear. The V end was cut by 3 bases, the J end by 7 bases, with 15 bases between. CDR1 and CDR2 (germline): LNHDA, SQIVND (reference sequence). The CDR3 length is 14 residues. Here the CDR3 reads CASSIGGRGVEAFF. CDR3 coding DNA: TGTGCCAGTAGTATCGGAGGGCGCGGGGTTGAAGCTTTCTTT. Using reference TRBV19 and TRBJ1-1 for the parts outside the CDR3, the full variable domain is DGGITQSPKYLFRKEGQNVTLSCEQNLNHDAMYWYRQDPGQGLRLIYYSQIVNDFQKGDIAEGYSVSREKKESFPLTVTSAQKNPTAFYLCASSIGGRGVEAFFGQGTRLTVV.

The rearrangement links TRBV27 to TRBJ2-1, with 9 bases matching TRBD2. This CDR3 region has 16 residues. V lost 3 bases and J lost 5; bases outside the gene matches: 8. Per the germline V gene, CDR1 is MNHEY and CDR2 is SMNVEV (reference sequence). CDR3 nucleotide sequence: TGTGCCAGCAGTTTCCGGAGCGGGGGGACCGACAATGAGCAGTTCTTC. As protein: CASSFRSGGTDNEQFF.

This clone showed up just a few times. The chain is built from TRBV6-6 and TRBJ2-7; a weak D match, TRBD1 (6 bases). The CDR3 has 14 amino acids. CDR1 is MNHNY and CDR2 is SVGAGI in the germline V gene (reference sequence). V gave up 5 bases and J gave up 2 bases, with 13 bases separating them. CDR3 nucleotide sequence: TGTGCCAGCAGTCTAAACAGGGCCACCTACGAGCAGTACTTC. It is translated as CASSLNRATYEQYF.

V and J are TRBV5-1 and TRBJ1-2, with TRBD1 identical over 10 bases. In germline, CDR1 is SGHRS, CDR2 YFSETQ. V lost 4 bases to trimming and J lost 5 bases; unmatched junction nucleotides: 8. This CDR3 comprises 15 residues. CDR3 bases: TGCGCCAGCAGCCTACACGGGACAGGGGAATATGGCTACACCTTC. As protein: CASSLHGTGEYGYTF.

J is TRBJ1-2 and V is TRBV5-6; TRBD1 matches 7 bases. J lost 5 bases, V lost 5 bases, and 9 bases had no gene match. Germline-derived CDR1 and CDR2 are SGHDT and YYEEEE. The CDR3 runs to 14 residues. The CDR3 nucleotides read TGTGCCAGCAGTCCCCGGACAGGTCGGTATGGCTACACCTTC. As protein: CASSPRTGRYGYTF. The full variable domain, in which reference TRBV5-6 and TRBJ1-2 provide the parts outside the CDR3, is DAGVTQSPTHLIKTRGQQVTLRCSPKSGHDTVSWYQQALGQGPQFIFQYYEEEERQRGNFPDRFSGHQFPNYSSELNVNALLLGDSALYLCASSPRTGRYGYTFGSGTRLTVV.

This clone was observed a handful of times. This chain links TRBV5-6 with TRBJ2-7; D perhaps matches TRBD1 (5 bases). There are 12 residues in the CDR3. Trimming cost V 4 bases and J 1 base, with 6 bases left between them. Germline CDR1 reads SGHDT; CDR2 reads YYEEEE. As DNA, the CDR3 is TGTGCCAGCAGCCCAGGGTCCTACGAGCAGTACTTC. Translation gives CASSPGSYEQYF.

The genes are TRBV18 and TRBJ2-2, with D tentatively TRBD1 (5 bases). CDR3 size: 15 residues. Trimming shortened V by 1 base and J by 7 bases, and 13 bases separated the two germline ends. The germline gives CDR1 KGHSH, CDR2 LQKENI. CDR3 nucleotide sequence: TGTGCCAGCTCACCACGCAGGGTGGTCGGCGGGGAGCTGTTTTTT. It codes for CASSPRRVVGGELFF.

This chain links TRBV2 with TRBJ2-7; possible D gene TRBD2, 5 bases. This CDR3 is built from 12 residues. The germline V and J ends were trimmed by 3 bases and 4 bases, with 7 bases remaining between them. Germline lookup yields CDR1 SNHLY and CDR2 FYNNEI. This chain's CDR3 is CASSERAYEQYF. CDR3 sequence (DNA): TGTGCCAGCAGTGAGAGGGCATACGAGCAGTACTTC.

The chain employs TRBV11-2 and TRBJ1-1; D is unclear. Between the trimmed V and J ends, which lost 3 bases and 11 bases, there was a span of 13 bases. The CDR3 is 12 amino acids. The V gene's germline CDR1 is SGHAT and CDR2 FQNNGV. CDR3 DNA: TGTGCCAGCAGCTTGTCCCCAACGGTCGCTTTCTTT. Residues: CASSLSPTVAFF.

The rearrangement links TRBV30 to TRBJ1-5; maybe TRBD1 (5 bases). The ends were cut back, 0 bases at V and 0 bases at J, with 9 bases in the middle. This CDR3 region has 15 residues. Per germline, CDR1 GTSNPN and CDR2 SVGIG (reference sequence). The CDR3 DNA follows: TGTGCCTGGAGTGTCTCTGGGGCTAGCAATCAGCCCCAGCATTTT. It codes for CAWSVSGASNQPQHF. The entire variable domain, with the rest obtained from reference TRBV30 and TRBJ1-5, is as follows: SQTIHQWPATLVQPVGSPLSLECTVEGTSNPNLYWYRQAAGRGLQLLFYSVGIGQISSEVPQNLSASRPQDRQFILSSKKLLLSDSGFYLCAWSVSGASNQPQHFGDGTRLSIL.

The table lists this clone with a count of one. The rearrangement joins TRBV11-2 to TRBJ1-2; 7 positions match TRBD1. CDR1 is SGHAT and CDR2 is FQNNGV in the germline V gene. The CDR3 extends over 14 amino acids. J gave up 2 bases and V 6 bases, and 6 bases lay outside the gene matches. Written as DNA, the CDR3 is TGTGCCAGCAGGAAGACAGGGAAGAACTATGGCTACACCTTC. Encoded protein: CASRKTGKNYGYTF.

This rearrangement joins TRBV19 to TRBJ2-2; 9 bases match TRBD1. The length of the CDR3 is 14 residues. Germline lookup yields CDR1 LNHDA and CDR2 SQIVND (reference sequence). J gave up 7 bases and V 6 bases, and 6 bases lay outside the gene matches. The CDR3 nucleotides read TGTGCCAGTAGAACAGGGGGCGAGGTCGGGGAGCTGTTTTTT. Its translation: CASRTGGEVGELFF.

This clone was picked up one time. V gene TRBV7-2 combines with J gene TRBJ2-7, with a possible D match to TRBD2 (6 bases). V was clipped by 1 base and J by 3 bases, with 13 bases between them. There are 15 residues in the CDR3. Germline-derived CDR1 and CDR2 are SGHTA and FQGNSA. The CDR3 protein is CASSLVRGSGYEQYF. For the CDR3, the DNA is TGTGCCAGCAGCTTAGTCCGGGGGTCAGGCTACGAGCAGTACTTC.

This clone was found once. The CDR3 region has the DNA TGTGCCAGTAGTATGACCGGGGGTGTTGGACGGAGGAACACTGAAGCTTTCTTT. Translated: CASSMTGGVGRRNTEAFF. The gene calls are TRBV19 and TRBJ1-1, with D possibly being TRBD1 (5 bases). V was clipped by 3 bases and J by 1 base, with 21 bases between them. This CDR3 is 18 amino acids long. Germline V gives CDR1 LNHDA, CDR2 SQIVND (reference sequence).

This CDR3 is CASSRSGTANNEQYF. As DNA, the CDR3 is TGTGCCAGCAGCCGCTCTGGGACTGCTAACAACGAGCAGTACTTC. V is TRBV6-5 and J is TRBJ2-7; weak D call: TRBD2 (6 bases). The germline gives CDR1 MNHEY, CDR2 SVGAGI. The ends were cut back, 6 bases at V and 5 bases at J, with 20 bases in the middle. The CDR3 consists of 15 residues.

The DNA of the CDR3 is TGTGCCAGCAGCGATGGGCTAACCGGGGAGCTGTTTTTT. It codes for CASSDGLTGELFF. The chain joins TRBV6-5 to TRBJ2-2; D not certain. Germline V CDR1 and CDR2: MNHEY, SVGAGI. The CDR3 is 13 residues long. The V end was cut by 6 bases, the J end by 5 bases, with 10 bases between.

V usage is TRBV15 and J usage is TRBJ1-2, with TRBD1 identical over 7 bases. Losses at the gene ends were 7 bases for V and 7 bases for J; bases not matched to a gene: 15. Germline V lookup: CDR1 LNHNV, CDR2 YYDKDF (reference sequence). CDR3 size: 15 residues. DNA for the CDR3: TGTGCCACCAACAATCCCCCAGGGGGACAGTCTGGCTACACCTTC. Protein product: CATNNPPGGQSGYTF.

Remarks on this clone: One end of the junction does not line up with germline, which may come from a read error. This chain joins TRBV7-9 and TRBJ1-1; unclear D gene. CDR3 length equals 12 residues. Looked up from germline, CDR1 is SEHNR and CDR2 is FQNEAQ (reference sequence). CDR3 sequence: CSSSYPNTEAFF. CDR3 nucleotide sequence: TGTTCCAGCAGTTATCCCAACACTGAAGCTTTCTTT.

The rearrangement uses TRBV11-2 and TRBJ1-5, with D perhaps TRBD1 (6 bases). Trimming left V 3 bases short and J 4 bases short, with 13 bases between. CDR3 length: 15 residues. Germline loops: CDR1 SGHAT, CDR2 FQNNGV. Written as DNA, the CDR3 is TGTGCCAGCAGCTTTTCTTGGACAGAAAATCAGCCCCAGCATTTT. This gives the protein CASSFSWTENQPQHF.